These 11 T cell receptor beta chains were sequenced from one sample in a study of T cell responses to AZD1222 COVID-19 vaccine. Repertoires were generated with immunoSEQ multiplex PCR, while TCRdb's copy carries only in-frame clones and drops some. Seen here are just under 80,000 clones, more than 85% observed once, and the top ten hold roughly 4.7%. The material sequenced was peripheral blood, taken 28 days after the second AZD1222 dose. Receptors originate from an adult who received the AZD1222 COVID-19 vaccine.

The V call is TRBV7-2, the J call TRBJ2-7, with 12 bases lining up with TRBD2. Germline values: CDR1 SGHTA, CDR2 FQGNSA. With 5 bases clipped from V and 2 bases from J, the junction kept 4 bases outside the gene matches. This CDR3 is built from 15 residues. The CDR3 DNA reads TGTGCCAGCAGCCCTAGCGGGAGGGGCGCCTACGAGCAGTACTTC. Amino acids: CASSPSGRGAYEQYF.

The rearrangement links TRBV19 to TRBJ1-2; D is uncertain. Germline CDR1 is LNHDA and CDR2 is SQIVND (reference sequence). This CDR3 spans 15 amino acids. Trimming pared 3 bases from V and 0 bases from J, leaving 11 bases between. The CDR3 DNA is TGTGCCAGTAGTATTGGCGGCCCAGCTAACTATGGCTACACCTTC. Its protein is CASSIGGPANYGYTF.

This chain links TRBV7-7 with TRBJ2-1; the D gene is possibly TRBD2 (6 bases). CDR1 is SSHAT and CDR2 is FNYEAQ in the germline V gene (reference sequence). V lost 2 bases to trimming and J lost 5 bases, with 7 bases between them. The CDR3 runs to 13 residues. DNA for the CDR3: TGTGCCAGCAGCTTAACTAGCCACAATGAGCAGTTCTTC. Protein sequence: CASSLTSHNEQFF.

The chain joins TRBV5-6 to TRBJ2-4, with 10 bases lining up with TRBD1. Germline CDR1 is SGHDT and CDR2 is YYEEEE. This CDR3 is 15 amino acids long. V shed 5 bases and J 4 bases; nucleotides not matched to a gene: 6. CDR3 protein: CASSWDRGTKNIQYF. The CDR3 DNA is TGTGCCAGCAGTTGGGACAGGGGAACTAAAAACATTCAGTACTTC.

The rearrangement links TRBV15 to TRBJ2-1, with 9 bases that match TRBD2. There are 17 residues in the CDR3. Germline CDR1 is LNHNV and CDR2 is YYDKDF (reference sequence). V dropped 0 bases and J dropped 5; count of bases not matched to a gene: 8. CDR3: CATSRDPGGRADNEQFF. In nucleotides, the CDR3 is TGTGCCACCAGCAGAGACCCCGGCGGGAGGGCAGACAATGAGCAGTTCTTC.

The genes are TRBV30 and TRBJ2-1; 13 positions match TRBD2. CDR1 GTSNPN and CDR2 SVGIG come from the germline V gene (reference sequence). This CDR3 has 15 amino acids. After removal of 1 base from V and 8 bases from J, the junction contained 5 bases not matched to a gene. CDR3: CAWSGLAGGRDEQFF. CDR3 coding DNA: TGTGCCTGGAGTGGACTAGCGGGAGGTCGGGATGAGCAGTTCTTC.

The chain is built from TRBV5-4 and TRBJ2-7; D might be TRBD1 or TRBD2, each matching 5 bases. The CDR3 is made up of 14 amino acids. Germline V gene data show CDR1 as SGHNT and CDR2 as YYREEE (reference sequence). The V gene lost 1 base and the J gene lost 2 bases, with 10 bases spanning the gap. The CDR3 region is CASSLRDGTYEQYF. CDR3 DNA: TGTGCCAGCAGCTTGAGGGACGGGACCTACGAGCAGTACTTC.

The chain links TRBV7-7 to TRBJ2-1; maybe TRBD2 (5 bases). Trimming pared 3 bases from V and 6 bases from J, leaving 9 bases between. CDR1 and CDR2 (germline): SSHAT, FNYEAQ (reference sequence). The CDR3 totals 13 residues. Written as DNA, the CDR3 is TGTGCCAGCAGCTTCGGAGGAAGCAATGAGCAGTTCTTC. Translation gives CASSFGGSNEQFF.

J is TRBJ1-5 and V is TRBV6-5, with 8 bases aligning to TRBD1. CDR3 length equals 16 residues. Germline V gene data show CDR1 as MNHEY and CDR2 as SVGAGI. The V gene end was trimmed by 4 bases and the J gene end by 9 bases; junction bases not matched to a gene: 14. The DNA of the CDR3 is TGTGCCAGCAGTTCGGGGACAGGTGGAGCCGGATGGCCCCAGCATTTT. Translation gives CASSSGTGGAGWPQHF.

The chain's CDR3 is CASSLQRLGYTF. The DNA for the CDR3 is TGTGCCAGCAGCTTACAACGGTTGGGCTACACCTTC. The chain links TRBV7-2 to TRBJ1-2, with no clear D. Germline loops: CDR1 SGHTA, CDR2 FQGNSA. This CDR3 is built from 12 residues. The germline V and J ends were trimmed by 2 bases and 8 bases, with 9 bases remaining between them. The whole variable domain, remainder taken from reference TRBV7-2 and TRBJ1-2, is GAGVSQSPSNKVTEKGKDVELRCDPISGHTALYWYRQSLGQGLEFLIYFQGNSAPDKSGLPSDRFSAERTGGSVSTLTIQRTQQEDSAVYLCASSLQRLGYTFGSGTRLTVV.

The chain joins TRBV6-5 to TRBJ2-7, with a weak D call TRBD2 (6 bases). This CDR3 is 13 amino acids long. The V gene's germline CDR1 is MNHEY and CDR2 SVGAGI. Trimming shortened V by 3 bases and J by 3 bases, and 9 bases separated the two germline ends. The DNA for the CDR3 is TGTGCCAGCAGTTATAGGAGGGGCTACGAGCAGTACTTC. Its protein product is CASSYRRGYEQYF.